This passage covers 8 T cell receptor beta chains from one sample sequenced in a study of human T cells and chemical hapten exposure. Each CDR3 protein is one row after TCRdb ran MiXCR on the RACE reads. The sample includes about 380,000 distinct CDR3 sequences, roughly 4.8% seen only once; the top ten take 2% to 2.5%. Described time point: patch test 1, 2 weeks after DPC sensitization. Stated treatment: therapeutic diphenylcyclopropenone sensitization with weekly scalp DPC. The input for sequencing was whole blood, taken in connection with sensitization to the hapten diphenylcyclopropenone (DPC). These receptors were collected from a woman in her fifties or sixties with alopecia areata. Some clones in this sample may be carry-over from other donors' samples.

The table lists this clonotype with many counts. The chain joins TRBV15 to TRBJ1-4, with D possibly TRBD1 on 5 matching bases. Deletions cut 1 base from V and 16 bases from J, with 16 bases between. The CDR3 covers 13 residues. CDR1 and CDR2 from the germline V gene are LNHNV and YYDKDF (reference sequence). The CDR3 here is CATSRAGGAEEFF. The DNA of the CDR3 is TGTGCCACCAGCAGAGCCGGTGGGGCAGAGGAGTTTTTT.

This clonotype was counted only a few times. V and J are TRBV7-9 and TRBJ1-6; possibly TRBD1 for D (6 bases). V lost 4 bases, J lost 8 bases, and 9 bases lay in between. The CDR3 length is 13 residues. CDR1 and CDR2 from the germline V gene are SEHNR and FQNEAQ (reference sequence). The chain's CDR3 is CASSSQGDSPLHF. The CDR3 DNA follows: TGTGCCAGCAGCTCACAGGGCGATTCACCCCTCCACTTT.

This clonotype turned up a few times. This chain connects TRBV20-1 to TRBJ2-2; tentative D call: TRBD1 (5 bases). V was clipped by 3 bases and J by 4 bases, with 12 bases between them. CDR3 size: 14 residues. The germline gives CDR1 DFQATT, CDR2 SNEGSKA (reference sequence). The CDR3 bases are TGCAGTGCTAGGCGGCAGGGAACCACCGGGGAGCTGTTTTTT. Its translation: CSARRQGTTGELFF.

This clonotype was found many times. The chain uses TRBV12-3 or TRBV12-4 and TRBJ1-5; 7 nucleotides align to TRBD1. The ends lost 7 bases at V and 8 bases at J; junction bases unmatched: 8. This CDR3 is built from 13 residues. CDR3 residues: CASTPGGAEPQHF. The CDR3 nucleotides read TGTGCCAGCACCCCAGGGGGGGCTGAGCCCCAGCATTTT.

This clonotype has a handful of counts. The chain combines TRBV2 with TRBJ1-1; 10 bases map to TRBD1. V shed 11 bases, J shed 1 base, and the junction held 7 bases outside the gene matches. CDR3 length equals 14 residues. Germline loops: CDR1 SNHLY, CDR2 FYNNEI. In DNA form, the CDR3 reads TGTGCCGCATCGACAGGGGGCTCGAACACTGAAGCTTTCTTT. Encoded protein: CAASTGGSNTEAFF. Looking up the rest from reference TRBV2 and TRBJ1-1 gives the full variable domain: EPEVTQTPSHQVTQMGQEVILRCVPISNHLYFYWYRQILGQKVEFLVSFYNNEISEKSEIFDDQFSVERPDGSNFTLKIRSTKLEDSAMYFCAASTGGSNTEAFFGQGTRLTVV.

This clonotype occurred a few times. The V gene is TRBV4-1, the J gene TRBJ2-7; tentative D call: TRBD2 (6 bases). Germline CDR1 is MGHRA and CDR2 is YSYEKL. Trimming removed 1 base from V and 7 bases from J, with 17 bases in between. The CDR3 is 15 residues long. CDR3 in DNA: TGCGCCAGCAGCCAAGTCGGGGACTTGGCGGGTGAGCAGTACTTC. Its translation: CASSQVGDLAGEQYF.

At least ten counts were recorded for this clonotype. The chain couples TRBV5-6 to TRBJ2-7; 7 bases match TRBD2. V was pared by 4 bases and J by 2 bases, with 3 bases of the junction left unmatched. This CDR3 has 13 residues. Germline V gene sequence: CDR1 SGHDT, CDR2 YYEEEE. The CDR3 loop reads CASSGGSPYEQYF. CDR3 nucleotide sequence: TGTGCCAGCAGCGGCGGGAGCCCCTACGAGCAGTACTTC. Full variable domain (missing parts from reference TRBV5-6 and TRBJ2-7): DAGVTQSPTHLIKTRGQQVTLRCSPKSGHDTVSWYQQALGQGPQFIFQYYEEEERQRGNFPDRFSGHQFPNYSSELNVNALLLGDSALYLCASSGGSPYEQYFGPGTRLTVT.

This rearrangement joins TRBV11-2 to TRBJ2-4; 12 positions agree with TRBD2. This CDR3 spans 18 amino acids. V shed 1 base and J 0 bases; nucleotides not matched to a gene: 4. Germline CDR1 SGHAT, CDR2 FQNNGV. The CDR3 nucleotides read TGTGCCAGCAGCTTAGTCCCTAGCGGGGGGGTAGCCAAAAACATTCAGTACTTC. This encodes CASSLVPSGGVAKNIQYF.